The present T cell receptor (beta chain) was sequenced within a study of CD8 T cells in Susac syndrome. The germline V gene encodes CDR1 SGHRS and CDR2 YFSETQ. The CDR3 sequence is 14 residues long. The V gene lost 0 bases and the J gene lost 8 bases, with 12 bases spanning the gap. With random hexamers, about 0.45 to 1 ug RNA was reverse transcribed. TCR beta CDR3 was amplified by immunoSEQ covering 54 Vbeta and 13 Jbeta. TCRdb reprocessed the immunoSEQ multiplex PCR reads with MiXCR, giving one entry per CDR3 protein. Among over 95,000 distinct CDR3 sequences listed, under 95% were seen once. In blood CD8+ and CD4+ T cells, TCR beta underwent sequencing. TEMRA cells were FACS-enriched, unlike CD8+ and CD4+ T cells, which were negatively isolated.

The sequence was collected from a human donor in good health. The chain recombines TRBV5-1 with TRBJ2-1, with D possibly being TRBD1 (6 bases). Sequencing used CD8+ T cells from PBMCs. CDR3: CASSLAPPGDEQFF. The CDR3 coding sequence is TGCGCCAGCAGCTTGGCCCCCCCAGGGGATGAGCAGTTCTTC. Full variable domain (remainder filled in from reference TRBV5-1 and TRBJ2-1): KAGVTQTPRYLIKTRGQQVTLSCSPISGHRSVSWYQQTPGQGLQFLFEYFSETQRNKGNFPGRFSGRQFSNSRSEMNVSTLELGDSALYLCASSLAPPGDEQFFGPGTRLTVL.